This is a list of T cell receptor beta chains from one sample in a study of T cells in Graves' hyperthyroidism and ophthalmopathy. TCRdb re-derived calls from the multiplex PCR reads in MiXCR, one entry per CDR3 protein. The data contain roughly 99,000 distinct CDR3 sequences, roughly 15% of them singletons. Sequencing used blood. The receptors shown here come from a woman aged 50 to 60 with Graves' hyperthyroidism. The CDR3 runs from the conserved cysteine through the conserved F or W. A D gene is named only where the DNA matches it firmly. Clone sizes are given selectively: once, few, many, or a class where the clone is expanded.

TGTGCCATCTCGGGGGAAACAGATACGCAGTATTTT,CAISGETDTQYF,TRBJ2-3,.,TRBV10-3,.
TGCGCCAGCAGCTTGGGTTTCGGCGCAACTAATGAAAAACTGTTTTTT,CASSLGFGATNEKLFF,TRBJ1-4,many,TRBV5-1,.
TGTGCCAGCAGCTCCCGGACAGGGGGATACTCCTACAATGAGCAGTTCTTC,CASSSRTGGYSYNEQFF,TRBJ2-1,many,TRBV3-1,TRBD1
TGTGCCAGCAGGACTGGACAGGGGGGAGAGACCCAGTACTTC,CASRTGQGGETQYF,TRBJ2-5,many,TRBV2,TRBD1
TGTGCCAGCAGCTCGTCAGCAGATACGCAGTATTTT,CASSSSADTQYF,TRBJ2-3,.,TRBV7-9,.
TGCAGCGTACGGGCGGCAATCGGGGAGCTGTTTTTT,CSVRAAIGELFF,TRBJ2-2,.,TRBV29-1,.
TGTGCCAGCTCACCCTTGAAGATCTATGAGCAGTTCTTC,CASSPLKIYEQFF,TRBJ2-1,many,TRBV18,.
TGCAGCGTTGAGGGAGTGAACACTGAAGCTTTCTTT,CSVEGVNTEAFF,TRBJ1-1,many,TRBV29-1,.
TGCAGTGCCAAGCTCCCCCTTGAGGAGACCCAGTACTTC,CSAKLPLEETQYF,TRBJ2-5,many,TRBV20-1,.
TGTGCCAGCAGCGCACAGGGGGCTAGCGGGGAGCTGTTTTTT,CASSAQGASGELFF,TRBJ2-2,many,TRBV7-3,TRBD1
TGTGCCAGCAGCTTAGCCACAGGGAACAATGAGCAGTTCTTC,CASSLATGNNEQFF,TRBJ2-1,many,TRBV11-2,.
TGTGCCAGCAGCATCCGACTAGCGGGATTTGGGGAGCTGTTTTTT,CASSIRLAGFGELFF,TRBJ2-2,many,TRBV7-2,TRBD2
TGTGCCAGCAGTTTTCTCGGTCACGAGCAGTACTTC,CASSFLGHEQYF,TRBJ2-7,many,TRBV28,.
TGTGCCAGCAGCCAAGGGACAGATAGCAATCAGCCCCAGCATTTT,CASSQGTDSNQPQHF,TRBJ1-5,many,TRBV3-1,.
TGTGCCAGCAGCCGCAGACTAGCGGGAGGAGGGGACAATGAGCAGTTCTTC,CASSRRLAGGGDNEQFF,TRBJ2-1,many,TRBV3-1,TRBD2
TGTGCCAGCAGCCCGGGGAGCGGGAGATGGAACATTCAGTACTTC,CASSPGSGRWNIQYF,TRBJ2-4,.,TRBV11-2,TRBD2
TGCGCCAGCAGGGCTACTGAACCCAATGAGCAGTTCTTC,CASRATEPNEQFF,TRBJ2-1,.,TRBV5-1,.
TGTGCCAGCAGCGTAGAGGGCAGTCCTAACTATGGCTACACCTTC,CASSVEGSPNYGYTF,TRBJ1-2,many,TRBV9,.
TGTGCCTGGACTGGGCTGGGAAACACTGAAGCTTTCTTT,CAWTGLGNTEAFF,TRBJ1-1,few,TRBV30,.
TGTGCCAGCAGTCTAGGACTAGGGAGCTCGAATGAGCAGTTCTTC,CASSLGLGSSNEQFF,TRBJ2-1,many,TRBV12-3/TRBV12-4,TRBD2
TGTGCCAGCAGCGCCCGGACTAGCGGGAGTTGGGAGCAGTACTTC,CASSARTSGSWEQYF,TRBJ2-7,.,TRBV28,TRBD2
TGTGCCAGCAGCGGGGGACAGAACCAAGAGACCCAGTACTTC,CASSGGQNQETQYF,TRBJ2-5,many,TRBV9,TRBD1
TGCGCCAGCAGCTTCGGACCAGCGAACACCGGGGAGCTGTTTTTT,CASSFGPANTGELFF,TRBJ2-2,many,TRBV5-1,.
TGTGCCAGCAGCTATTCCGGGACTAGGACAAAGCGCTACGAGCAGTACTTC,CASSYSGTRTKRYEQYF,TRBJ2-7,many,TRBV7-2,TRBD2
TGTGCCAGCAGCTGGATAGGGGATGTACAGCCCCAGCATTTT,CASSWIGDVQPQHF,TRBJ1-5,.,TRBV7-9,.
TGCGCCAGCAGCCGCCCTATAGCGGGAGTAACTGAGCAGTTCTTC,CASSRPIAGVTEQFF,TRBJ2-1,.,TRBV4-1,TRBD2
TGCGCCAGCATCGGGGACAGGGAGAAGAATCAGCCCCAGCATTTT,CASIGDREKNQPQHF,TRBJ1-5,.,TRBV5-1,TRBD1
TGTGCCAGCAAGCAGGCCGGCTCCTACGAGCAGTACTTC,CASKQAGSYEQYF,TRBJ2-7,many,TRBV6-2/TRBV6-3,.
TGTGCCAGCAGTGAAGGATGGCTAGCGGGCGCCTTGGGGGAGCTGTTTTTT,CASSEGWLAGALGELFF,TRBJ2-2,many,TRBV25-1,TRBD2
TGTGCCAGCGGGCCAAACAGGCTCGCAACTAATGAAAAACTGTTTTTT,CASGPNRLATNEKLFF,TRBJ1-4,many,TRBV6-1,.
TGTGCCAGCAGTTTAAAAGAAGTCACAGATACGCAGTATTTT,CASSLKEVTDTQYF,TRBJ2-3,many,TRBV28,.
TGTGCCAGCAGTGGGGGACTAGCGAGGAATGAGCAGTTCTTC,CASSGGLARNEQFF,TRBJ2-1,.,TRBV28,TRBD2
TGCAGCACCCTCGGAGGTGATGTAGATACGCAGTATTTT,CSTLGGDVDTQYF,TRBJ2-3,many,TRBV29-1,.
TGTGCCAGCAGCTTAGTATTCGGGGCTGAAGCTTTCTTT,CASSLVFGAEAFF,TRBJ1-1,.,TRBV7-8,.
TGCAGCGTTGCTGACAGCAGCACAGATACGCAGTATTTT,CSVADSSTDTQYF,TRBJ2-3,many,TRBV29-1,.
TGTGCCAGCAGGGCCCGCATGGCGGATACGCAGTATTTT,CASRARMADTQYF,TRBJ2-3,many,TRBV2,.